This T cell receptor (beta chain) is from a study of cytomegalovirus exposure and HLA in healthy donors. Study-level background: As an earlier analysis found, roughly 170 million T cells yielded some 120 million unique TCR beta sequences. Findings and caveats of the study: V- and J-gene trimming in TCR beta was tied to a missense DCLRE1C variant by an analysis performed later. CMV serostatus was the sole immune exposure information available.

Details on this clone: The antigen remains unidentified.

At sampling all donors were nominally healthy, likely with unrecorded immune exposures. Use of 60 Vbeta and 13 Jbeta primers characterized the PCR. Assay: immunoSEQ multiplex PCR; the TCRdb copy retains only in-frame clones and omits some. The data hold around 100,000 clones, with over 60% observed a single time. The CDR3 is 20 amino acids. The trim removed 0 bases at V and 4 bases at J, leaving 17 bases unmatched. Germline V gives CDR1 LGHNA, CDR2 YNFKEQ. The chain links TRBV4-2 to TRBJ2-7; 11 positions agree with TRBD2. The TCR comes from a man between 25 and 39 years old in good health and CMV-seropositive. Material for sequencing was PBMCs. CDR3 bases: TGTGCCAGCAGCCAAGAGTTTATGAGGTGGACTAGCGGGTGGGGATACGAGCAGTACTTC. Protein product: CASSQEFMRWTSGWGYEQYF.